This record covers a single T cell receptor beta chain. Its specificity is unknown. This sample is drawn from a study of T cell repertoires in cytomegalovirus infection. Whole-study context: TCR beta signatures that were public indicated CMV infection and matching HLA type.

TCRdb called the reads again in MiXCR, with one record for every CDR3 protein. The data show around 130,000 distinct CDR3 sequences, more than 20% seen once. The CDR3 is 14 residues long. From germline, CDR1 is SQVTM and CDR2 ANQGSEA. Trimming removed 3 bases at V and 5 bases at J, with 14 bases between. The chain combines TRBV29-1 with TRBJ2-1; possible D gene TRBD1, 6 bases. The clonotype was recovered from a human donor in good health (CMV status not recorded). Some clones in this sample may be carry-over from other donors' samples. Sequenced material: PBMCs, sequenced either directly or after in vitro stimulation (not recorded which). The DNA of the CDR3 is TGCAGCGTTGATGGAGACTACAGGGACAATGAGCAGTTCTTC. Its translation: CSVDGDYRDNEQFF.